This T cell receptor (beta chain) appears in the sequencing data of a study of T cells in localized non-small cell lung cancer. General study points: The study found T cell clonality highest in uninvolved adjacent lung, above tumor. Blood T cell density predicted longer survival; adjacent-lung clonality, shorter.

V shed 3 bases, J shed 6 bases, and the junction held 3 bases outside the gene matches. CDR3 length equals 15 residues. The germline gives CDR1 SGHNT, CDR2 YENEEA. The data were produced by immunoSEQ multiplex PCR, yet TCRdb's version contains in-frame clones alone and is incomplete. The data hold some 4,300 clones, with less than 35% observed a single time. This clone ranks as medium-sized. Its antigen is not identified. The sequenced sample was lung tumor tissue, obtained before any cancer treatment. The TCR was taken from a woman aged 40 to 75 with stage II squamous cell lung carcinoma. This sequence joins TRBV11-3 and TRBJ2-1; 12 bases match TRBD2. CDR3 residues: CASSFQTSGSNEQFF. CDR3 bases: TGTGCCAGCAGCTTTCAGACTAGCGGGAGCAATGAGCAGTTCTTC.